The rows below give T cell receptor beta chains drawn from one sample of a study of PD-1 blockade in classical Hodgkin lymphoma. The data were produced by immunoSEQ multiplex PCR, yet TCRdb's version contains in-frame clones alone and is incomplete. The sample shows over 60,000 clones, 70% to 75% of them seen only once. The sample here was peripheral blood mononuclear cells (PBMCs), taken before the second cycle of nivolumab. All receptors derive from a human donor with classical Hodgkin lymphoma. Each CDR3 is given with its conserved first and last residue. The D gene is left open where the match is weak. For some rows the clone size is stated as once, few or many, or as a class when expanded; others skip it.

CDR3nt,CDR3aa,d_gene,v_gene,j_gene,abundance
TGTGCCAGCAGCCAAGTTCTAGCGGGCTACAATGAGCAGTTCTTC,CASSQVLAGYNEQFF,TRBD2,TRBV14,TRBJ2-1,NA
TGTGCCAGCTCACCAGGCACAGGGAATTCACCCCTCCACTTT,CASSPGTGNSPLHF,NA,TRBV18,TRBJ1-6,NA
TGTGCCAGCAGCCTTCCTACACCACTAGCGGGCACAGATACGCAGTATTTT,CASSLPTPLAGTDTQYF,TRBD2,TRBV5-4,TRBJ2-3,NA
TGTGCCAGCAGCTTAATAGAGAGTCGCAATCAGCCCCAGCATTTT,CASSLIESRNQPQHF,NA,TRBV5-6,TRBJ1-5,NA
TGTGCCAGCACCCCCGGACTCCCTAACTATGGCTACACCTTC,CASTPGLPNYGYTF,NA,TRBV2,TRBJ1-2,NA
TGTGCCAGCAGCCAAACACCGCGGGTTAGCAATCAGCCCCAGCATTTT,CASSQTPRVSNQPQHF,NA,TRBV4-2,TRBJ1-5,NA
TGTGCCAGCAGTACATCGGGACACCCTAGGGAAAAACTGTTTTTT,CASSTSGHPREKLFF,NA,TRBV28,TRBJ1-4,NA
TGTGCCAGCTGGGGCGGGACAGGAGAGACCCAGTACTTC,CASWGGTGETQYF,TRBD1,TRBV5-3,TRBJ2-5,NA
TGTGCCAGCAGTGAAACACCTAACTATGGCTACACCTTC,CASSETPNYGYTF,NA,TRBV6-1,TRBJ1-2,once
TGCGCCAGCAGTGGTGGACAGGGGCGAGCCTCCTACGAGCAGTACTTC,CASSGGQGRASYEQYF,TRBD1,TRBV10-1,TRBJ2-7,NA
TGTGCCAGCAGCTTTGACCCAGCGGGAGGGAGGACCGGGGAGCTGTTTTTT,CASSFDPAGGRTGELFF,TRBD2,TRBV7-9,TRBJ2-2,NA
TGTGCCAGCAGCAATACCGGGACAGGCTATGGCTACACCTTC,CASSNTGTGYGYTF,TRBD1,TRBV7-8,TRBJ1-2,NA
TGCGCCAGCAGCTTGGCCAGCCTAGCCAACACAGATACGCAGTATTTT,CASSLASLANTDTQYF,NA,TRBV5-1,TRBJ2-3,NA
TGTGCTATTGCCTCAAGCTCCTACAATGAGCAGTTCTTC,CAIASSSYNEQFF,NA,TRBV6-5,TRBJ2-1,NA
TGTGCCAGCAACCCCTCGGACGGCTCCTACGAGCAGTACTTC,CASNPSDGSYEQYF,NA,TRBV6-6,TRBJ2-7,NA
TGTGCCAGCAGCCTGGGAGCCTCTTACGAGCAGTACTTC,CASSLGASYEQYF,NA,TRBV11-1,TRBJ2-7,NA
TGTGCCAGCAGTTATGGGTGGGGGCAGAATCAGCCCCAGCATTTT,CASSYGWGQNQPQHF,NA,TRBV6-5,TRBJ1-5,NA
TGCGCCAGCAGCCAAGATTCGGCTGACGAGCAGTTCTTC,CASSQDSADEQFF,NA,TRBV4-1,TRBJ2-1,few